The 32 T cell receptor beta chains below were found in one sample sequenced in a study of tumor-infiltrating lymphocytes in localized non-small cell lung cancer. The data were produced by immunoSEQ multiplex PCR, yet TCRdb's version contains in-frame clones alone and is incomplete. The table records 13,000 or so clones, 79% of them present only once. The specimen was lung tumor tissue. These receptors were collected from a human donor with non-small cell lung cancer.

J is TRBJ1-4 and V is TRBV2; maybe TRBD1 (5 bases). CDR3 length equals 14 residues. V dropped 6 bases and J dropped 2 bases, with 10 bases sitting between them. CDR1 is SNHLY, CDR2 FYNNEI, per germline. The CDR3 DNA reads TGTGCCAGCAGGGCAGGGCTCACTAATGAAAAACTGTTTTTT. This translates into CASRAGLTNEKLFF.

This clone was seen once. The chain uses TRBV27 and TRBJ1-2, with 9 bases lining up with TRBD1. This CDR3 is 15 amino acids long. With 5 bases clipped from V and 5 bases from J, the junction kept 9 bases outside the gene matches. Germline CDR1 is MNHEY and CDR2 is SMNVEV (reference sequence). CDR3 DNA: TGTGCCAGCAGTCCCGGACAGGGGAGAGAGTATGGCTACACCTTC. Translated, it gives CASSPGQGREYGYTF.

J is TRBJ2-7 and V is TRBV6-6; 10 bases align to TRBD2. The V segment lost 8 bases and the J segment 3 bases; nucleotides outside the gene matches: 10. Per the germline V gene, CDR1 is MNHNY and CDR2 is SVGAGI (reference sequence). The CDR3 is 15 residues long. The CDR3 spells CASLDAGTSVYEQYF. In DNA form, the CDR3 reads TGTGCCAGCCTGGACGCTGGGACTAGCGTCTACGAGCAGTACTTC.

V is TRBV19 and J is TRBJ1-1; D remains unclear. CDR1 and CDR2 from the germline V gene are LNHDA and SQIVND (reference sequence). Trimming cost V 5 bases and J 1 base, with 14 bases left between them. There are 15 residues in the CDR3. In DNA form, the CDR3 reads TGTGCCAGTAGTTACGGACCGCTTGGGAACACTGAAGCTTTCTTT. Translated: CASSYGPLGNTEAFF.

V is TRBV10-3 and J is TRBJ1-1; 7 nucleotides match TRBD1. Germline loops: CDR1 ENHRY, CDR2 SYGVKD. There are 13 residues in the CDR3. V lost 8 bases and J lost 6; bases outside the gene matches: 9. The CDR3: CAIGRGGGAEAFF. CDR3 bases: TGTGCCATCGGGCGAGGAGGGGGCGCTGAAGCTTTCTTT.

Here the CDR3 reads CASSLACVDRALGGNYGYTF. CDR3 nucleotides: TGTGCCAGCAGCTTAGCATGCGTTGACAGAGCCTTAGGGGGCAACTATGGCTACACCTTC. The genes are TRBV11-3 and TRBJ1-2, with 7 nucleotides matching TRBD1. CDR3 length: 20 residues. CDR1 is SGHNT, CDR2 YENEEA, per germline. J gave up 2 bases and V 1 base, and 19 bases lay outside the gene matches.

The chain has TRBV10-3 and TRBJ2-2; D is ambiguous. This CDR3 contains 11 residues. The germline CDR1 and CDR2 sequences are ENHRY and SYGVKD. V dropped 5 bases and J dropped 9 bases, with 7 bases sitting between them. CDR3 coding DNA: TGTGCCATCAGTACTACAAGGGAGCTGTTTTTT. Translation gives CAISTTRELFF.

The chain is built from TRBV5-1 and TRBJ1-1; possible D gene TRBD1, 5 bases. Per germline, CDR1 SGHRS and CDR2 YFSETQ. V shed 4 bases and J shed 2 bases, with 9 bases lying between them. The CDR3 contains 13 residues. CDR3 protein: CASSVRVNTEAFF. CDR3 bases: TGCGCCAGCAGCGTCAGGGTTAACACTGAAGCTTTCTTT.

This CDR3 is CASSAGLAGGLNEQFF. CDR3 nucleotide sequence: TGTGCCAGCAGCGCGGGACTAGCGGGGGGGCTAAATGAGCAGTTCTTC. The chain couples TRBV7-2 to TRBJ2-1, with TRBD2 matching 16 bases. Germline V gene data show CDR1 as SGHTA and CDR2 as FQGNSA. There are 16 residues in the CDR3. Trimming took 5 bases from V and 7 from J; bases not matched to a gene: 5.

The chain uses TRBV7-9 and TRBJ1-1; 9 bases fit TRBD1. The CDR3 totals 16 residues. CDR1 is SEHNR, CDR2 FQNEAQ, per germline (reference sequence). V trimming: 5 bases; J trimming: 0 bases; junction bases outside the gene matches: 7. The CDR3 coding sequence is TGTGCCAGCAGCCCACGGACAGGGGCCATGAACACTGAAGCTTTCTTT. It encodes CASSPRTGAMNTEAFF. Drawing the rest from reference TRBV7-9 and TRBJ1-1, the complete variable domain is DTGVSQNPRHKITKRGQNVTFRCDPISEHNRLYWYRQTLGQGPEFLTYFQNEAQLEKSRLLSDRFSAERPKGSFSTLEIQRTEQGDSAMYLCASSPRTGAMNTEAFFGQGTRLTVV.

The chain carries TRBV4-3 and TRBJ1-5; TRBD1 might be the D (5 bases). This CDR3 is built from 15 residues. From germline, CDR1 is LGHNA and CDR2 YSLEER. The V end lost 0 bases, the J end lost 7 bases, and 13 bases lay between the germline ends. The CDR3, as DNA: TGCGCCAGCAGCCAAGATCCCAGGGAATACCAGCCCCAGCATTTT. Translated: CASSQDPREYQPQHF.

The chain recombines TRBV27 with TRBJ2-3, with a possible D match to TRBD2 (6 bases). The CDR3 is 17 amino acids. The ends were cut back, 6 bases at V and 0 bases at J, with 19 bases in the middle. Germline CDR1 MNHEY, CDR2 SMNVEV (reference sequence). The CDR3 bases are TGTGCCAGCAGATTACGACCCGGGGGACTCAGCACAGATACGCAGTATTTT. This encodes CASRLRPGGLSTDTQYF.

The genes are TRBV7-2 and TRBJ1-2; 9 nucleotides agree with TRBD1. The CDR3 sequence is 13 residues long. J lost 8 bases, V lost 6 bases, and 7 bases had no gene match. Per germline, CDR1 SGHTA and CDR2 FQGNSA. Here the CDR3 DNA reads TGTGCCAGCAGAGGGACAGGGTCACGAGGCTACACCTTC. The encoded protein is CASRGTGSRGYTF. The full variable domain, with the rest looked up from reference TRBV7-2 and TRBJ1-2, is GAGVSQSPSNKVTEKGKDVELRCDPISGHTALYWYRQSLGQGLEFLIYFQGNSAPDKSGLPSDRFSAERTGGSVSTLTIQRTQQEDSAVYLCASRGTGSRGYTFGSGTRLTVV.

The CDR3 DNA is TGTGCCAGCAGCTCCACCCTTCGGACAGGGGGGACAGGGGCCAACGTCCTGACTTTC. It codes for CASSSTLRTGGTGANVLTF. V usage is TRBV5-5 and J usage is TRBJ2-6; 10 bases are a match to TRBD1. V shed 3 bases and J 4 bases; nucleotides not matched to a gene: 13. There are 19 residues in the CDR3. In germline, CDR1 is SGHKS, CDR2 YYEKEE (reference sequence).

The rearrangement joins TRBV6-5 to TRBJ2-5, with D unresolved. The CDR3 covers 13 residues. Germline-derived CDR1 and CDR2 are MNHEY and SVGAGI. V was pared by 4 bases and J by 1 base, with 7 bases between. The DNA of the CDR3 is TGTGCCAGCAGTTGGACGAGCCAAGAGACCCAGTACTTC. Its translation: CASSWTSQETQYF.

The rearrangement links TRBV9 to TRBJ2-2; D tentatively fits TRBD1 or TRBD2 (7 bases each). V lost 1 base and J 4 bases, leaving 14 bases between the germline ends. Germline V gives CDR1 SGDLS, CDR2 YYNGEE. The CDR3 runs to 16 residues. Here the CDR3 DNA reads TGTGCCAGCAGCGTAAGGCAGGGGGGGTCCACCGGGGAGCTGTTTTTT. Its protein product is CASSVRQGGSTGELFF.

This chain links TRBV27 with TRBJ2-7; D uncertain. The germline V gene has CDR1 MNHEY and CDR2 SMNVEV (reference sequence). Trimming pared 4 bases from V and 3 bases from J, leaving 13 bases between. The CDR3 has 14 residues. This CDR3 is CASSSSRVLYEQYF. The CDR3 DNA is TGTGCCAGCAGTTCGTCTAGGGTCCTCTACGAGCAGTACTTC.

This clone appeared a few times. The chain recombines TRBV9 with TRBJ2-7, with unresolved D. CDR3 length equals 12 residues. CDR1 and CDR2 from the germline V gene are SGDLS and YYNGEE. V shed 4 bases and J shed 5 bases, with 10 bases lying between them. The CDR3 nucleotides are TGTGCCAGCAGCCCGGAAGCGAACGAGCAGTACTTC. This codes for CASSPEANEQYF.

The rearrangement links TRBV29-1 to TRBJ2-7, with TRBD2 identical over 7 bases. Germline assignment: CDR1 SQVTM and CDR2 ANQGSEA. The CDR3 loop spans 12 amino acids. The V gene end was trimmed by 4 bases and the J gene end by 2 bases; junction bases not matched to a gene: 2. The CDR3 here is CSVASGAYEQYF. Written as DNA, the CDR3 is TGCAGCGTTGCGAGCGGGGCCTACGAGCAGTACTTC.

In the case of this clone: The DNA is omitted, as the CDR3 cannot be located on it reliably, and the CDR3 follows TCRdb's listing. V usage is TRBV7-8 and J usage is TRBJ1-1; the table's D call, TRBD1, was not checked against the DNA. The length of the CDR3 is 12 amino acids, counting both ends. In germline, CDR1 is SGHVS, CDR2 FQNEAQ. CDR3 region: CASSLVGTGIFF.

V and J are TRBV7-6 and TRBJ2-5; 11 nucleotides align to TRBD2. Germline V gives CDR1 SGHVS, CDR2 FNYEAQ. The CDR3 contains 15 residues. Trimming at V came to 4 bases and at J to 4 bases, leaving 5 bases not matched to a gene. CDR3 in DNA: TGTGCCAGCAGCTATAGCGGGGGGGCCGGAGAGACCCAGTACTTC. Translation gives CASSYSGGAGETQYF.

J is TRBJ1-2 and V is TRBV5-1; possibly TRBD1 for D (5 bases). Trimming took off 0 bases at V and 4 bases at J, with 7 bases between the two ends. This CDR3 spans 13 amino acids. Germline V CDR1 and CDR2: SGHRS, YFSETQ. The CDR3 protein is CASSLVRGYGYTF. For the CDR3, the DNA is TGCGCCAGCAGCTTGGTAAGGGGCTATGGCTACACCTTC. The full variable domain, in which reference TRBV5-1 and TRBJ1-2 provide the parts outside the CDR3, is KAGVTQTPRYLIKTRGQQVTLSCSPISGHRSVSWYQQTPGQGLQFLFEYFSETQRNKGNFPGRFSGRQFSNSRSEMNVSTLELGDSALYLCASSLVRGYGYTFGSGTRLTVV.

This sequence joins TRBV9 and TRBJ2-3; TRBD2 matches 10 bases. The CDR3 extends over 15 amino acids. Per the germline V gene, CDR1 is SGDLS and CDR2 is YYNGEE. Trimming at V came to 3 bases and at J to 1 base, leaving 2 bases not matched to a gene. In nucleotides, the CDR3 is TGTGCCAGCAGCGACGGGACTAGCGGCACAGATACGCAGTATTTT. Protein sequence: CASSDGTSGTDTQYF.

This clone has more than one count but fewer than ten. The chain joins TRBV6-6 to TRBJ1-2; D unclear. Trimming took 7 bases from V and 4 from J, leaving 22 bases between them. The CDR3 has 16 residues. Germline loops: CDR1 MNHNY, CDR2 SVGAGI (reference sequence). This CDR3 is CASTQPLGETVYGYTF. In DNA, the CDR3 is TGTGCCAGCACCCAGCCGCTCGGGGAGACCGTCTATGGCTACACCTTC.

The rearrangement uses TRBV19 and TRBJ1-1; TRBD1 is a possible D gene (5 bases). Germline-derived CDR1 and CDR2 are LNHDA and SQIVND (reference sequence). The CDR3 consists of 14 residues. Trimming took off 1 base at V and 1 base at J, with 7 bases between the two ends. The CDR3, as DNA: TGTGCCAGTAGTATAGGAGGGACGAACACTGAAGCTTTCTTT. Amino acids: CASSIGGTNTEAFF.

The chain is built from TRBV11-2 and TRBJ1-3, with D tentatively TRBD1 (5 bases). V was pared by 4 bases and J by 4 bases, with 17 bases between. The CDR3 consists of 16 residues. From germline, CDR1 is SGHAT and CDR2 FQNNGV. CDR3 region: CASSSSGGFRGNTIYF. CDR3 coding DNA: TGTGCCAGCAGCTCCAGCGGGGGTTTTCGGGGAAACACCATATATTTT.

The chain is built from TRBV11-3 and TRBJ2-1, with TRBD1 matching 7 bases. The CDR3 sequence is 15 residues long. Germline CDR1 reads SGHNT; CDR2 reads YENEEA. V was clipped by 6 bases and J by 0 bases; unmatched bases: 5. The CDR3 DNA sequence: TGTGCCAGCAGAATCAGGGGGAGCTCCTACAATGAGCAGTTCTTC. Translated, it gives CASRIRGSSYNEQFF.

CDR3 bases: TGTGCCAGCAGTTATCGAGACAGGGGTCATGGCTACACCTTC. Protein sequence: CASSYRDRGHGYTF. This chain connects TRBV27 to TRBJ1-2; TRBD1 matches 8 bases. V trimming: 4 bases; J trimming: 6 bases; junction bases outside the gene matches: 7. The germline V gene encodes CDR1 MNHEY and CDR2 SMNVEV (reference sequence). The CDR3 spans 14 residues.

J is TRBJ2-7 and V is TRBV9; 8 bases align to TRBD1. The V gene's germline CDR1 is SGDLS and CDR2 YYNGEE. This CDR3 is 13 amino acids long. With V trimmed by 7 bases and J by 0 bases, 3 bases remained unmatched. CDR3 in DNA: TGTGCCAGCGGGGACAGGTACTCCTACGAGCAGTACTTC. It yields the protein CASGDRYSYEQYF.

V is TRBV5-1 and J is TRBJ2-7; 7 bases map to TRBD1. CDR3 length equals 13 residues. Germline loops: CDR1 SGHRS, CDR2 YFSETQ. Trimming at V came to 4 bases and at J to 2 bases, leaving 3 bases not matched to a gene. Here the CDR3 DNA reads TGCGCCAGCAGCGAGGGACAGACCTACGAGCAGTACTTC. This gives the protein CASSEGQTYEQYF.

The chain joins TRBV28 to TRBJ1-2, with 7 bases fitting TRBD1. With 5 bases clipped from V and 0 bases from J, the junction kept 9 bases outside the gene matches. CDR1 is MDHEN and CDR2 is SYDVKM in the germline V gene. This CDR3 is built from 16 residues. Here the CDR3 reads CASSISPGTANYGYTF. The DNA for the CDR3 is TGTGCCAGCAGTATATCCCCCGGGACAGCTAACTATGGCTACACCTTC.

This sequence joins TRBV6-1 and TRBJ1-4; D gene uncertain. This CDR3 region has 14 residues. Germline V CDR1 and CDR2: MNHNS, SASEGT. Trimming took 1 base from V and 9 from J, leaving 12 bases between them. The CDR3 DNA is TGTGCCAGCAGTGAAGACAGTCCGATTAAAAAACTGTTTTTT. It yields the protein CASSEDSPIKKLFF.